Listed below are T cell receptor beta chains from one sample, sequenced in a study of cytomegalovirus exposure and HLA in healthy donors. Clones were read by immunoSEQ multiplex PCR, and TCRdb kept only the in-frame ones, dropping some. The table lists 150,000 or so clones, 70% to 80% of them singletons, with under 2.5% in the top ten. Sequencing was done on a sample of PBMCs. Source of these receptors: a woman in her fifties or sixties in good health and CMV-seropositive. CDR3s leave out the opening cysteine and the closing phenylalanine or tryptophan. A clone size is listed for some rows: how often the clone was seen (once, few, many), or a class if it is expanded.

CDR3 protein	clone size	J gene	V gene	CDR3 length
ASSQVGQHGYT	many	TRBJ1-2	TRBV4-1	11
ASSLEAGATEAF	.	TRBJ1-1	TRBV7-9	12
ASSLASGSSETQY	.	TRBJ2-5	TRBV5-4	13
ASSPGQMATNEKLF	.	TRBJ1-4	TRBV5-1	14
ASSSQSQDTQY	.	TRBJ2-3	TRBV5-5	11
ASSPGTGFGNEQF	few	TRBJ2-1	TRBV27	13
ASSPTDRHYEQY	.	TRBJ2-7	TRBV7-7	12
ASGAGPYGYT	few	TRBJ1-2	TRBV19	10
SVEDRRQGAGDEQF	few	TRBJ2-1	TRBV29-1	14
ATQGLANEQY	.	TRBJ2-7	TRBV10-3	10
ASGTDSNTEAF	few	TRBJ1-1	TRBV25-1	11
ASKQGSEKLF	.	TRBJ1-4	TRBV6-5	10
ASSLEGLLAQY	.	TRBJ2-3	TRBV7-9	11
ASSLEQGGGYT	few	TRBJ1-2	TRBV7-8	11
ASSLGGTIGGYGYT	.	TRBJ1-2	TRBV28	14
ASSLYSSGHTEAF	.	TRBJ1-1	TRBV5-6	13
ASWPGQGAYTEAF	.	TRBJ1-1	TRBV19	13
SANTGFEQY	.	TRBJ2-7	TRBV29-1	9
ATSRADTFNEKLF	.	TRBJ1-4	TRBV15	13
SVKGRDTEAF	.	TRBJ1-1	TRBV29-1	10
ASTPWQGAGNTIY	.	TRBJ1-3	TRBV19	13
ASSLGGLGEKLF	.	TRBJ1-4	TRBV5-1	12
ASCPSGSYEQY	few	TRBJ2-7	TRBV19	11
ASSLDGTDYGYT	.	TRBJ1-2	TRBV11-2	12
SVPTGGSNTEAF	.	TRBJ1-1	TRBV29-1	12
ASGTVLGFRYEQY	.	TRBJ2-7	TRBV28	13
ASSPTGGISYEQY	.	TRBJ2-7	TRBV6-1	13
ASNLRSGGRDEQF	.	TRBJ2-1	TRBV6-1	13
SVEPTGGASYGYT	.	TRBJ1-2	TRBV29-1	13